Following are 32 T cell receptor beta chains from one sample sequenced in a study of shared clonotypes between healthy human individuals. The method was immunoSEQ multiplex PCR; TCRdb's version includes in-frame clones alone and lacks a portion of them. The table has around 990,000 clones, 60% to 85% seen once. Input material: memory CD4+ T cells from PBMCs. Subset indicated: CD45RA-negative fraction. These receptors all come from a man younger than 30 in good health. Some clones in this sample may be carry-over from other donors' samples.

The gene calls are TRBV7-9 and TRBJ1-3; 9 bases map to TRBD1. The junction had 2 bases not matched to a gene; V was cut back by 4 bases and J by 4 bases. This CDR3 contains 14 residues. Germline V gene data show CDR1 as SEHNR and CDR2 as FQNEAQ (reference sequence). The CDR3 nucleotides read TGTGCCAGCAGCTCCGACAGGGGGGGAAACACCATATATTTT. This gives the protein CASSSDRGGNTIYF.

The chain links TRBV19 to TRBJ1-4; 8 positions match TRBD1. This CDR3 has 15 residues. CDR1 is LNHDA, CDR2 SQIVND, per germline (reference sequence). Losses at the gene ends were 5 bases for V and 8 bases for J; bases not matched to a gene: 10. CDR3 sequence (DNA): TGTGCCAGTAGTCCCACCAGGGGGCTGGAAGAAAAACTGTTTTTT. This encodes CASSPTRGLEEKLFF.

The rearrangement links TRBV7-9 to TRBJ1-1; 7 nucleotides match TRBD1. This CDR3 comprises 13 residues. Trimming took 1 base from V and 5 from J; bases not matched to a gene: 1. Germline CDR1 SEHNR, CDR2 FQNEAQ (reference sequence). This chain's CDR3 is CASSLVTGTEAFF. Written as DNA, the CDR3 is TGTGCCAGCAGCTTAGTGACAGGGACTGAAGCTTTCTTT.

The chain employs TRBV29-1 and TRBJ2-7; the D gene could be TRBD1 or TRBD2 (5 bases each). V lost 6 bases to trimming and J lost 2 bases, with 17 bases between them. CDR3 length: 14 residues. CDR1 and CDR2 from the germline V gene are SQVTM and ANQGSEA. CDR3 DNA sequence: TGCAGCGTGCAGGCTAGGGGACGGACCTACGAGCAGTACTTC. Translation gives CSVQARGRTYEQYF.

J is TRBJ1-1 and V is TRBV28; no firm D call. CDR3 length: 11 residues. Germline V gene data show CDR1 as MDHEN and CDR2 as SYDVKM. Trimming took off 6 bases at V and 3 bases at J, with 5 bases between the two ends. The CDR3 protein is CASRVDTEAFF. The DNA of the CDR3 is TGTGCCAGCAGGGTGGACACTGAAGCTTTCTTT.

The DNA of the CDR3 is TGTGCCAGTAGTTCGGGACAGGGGCTAGCAGATACGCAGTATTTT. Translation: CASSSGQGLADTQYF. This chain uses TRBV19 with TRBJ2-3; the match to TRBD1 covers 10 bases. The CDR3 covers 15 residues. In germline, CDR1 is LNHDA, CDR2 SQIVND (reference sequence). V shed 5 bases, J shed 4 bases, and the junction held 6 bases outside the gene matches.

About this clone itself: Other DNA sequences in this sample translate to the same CDR3. This chain uses TRBV6-5 with TRBJ1-2, with 8 bases aligning to TRBD1. Germline V gives CDR1 MNHEY, CDR2 SVGAGI. Trimming cost V 0 bases and J 8 bases; bases outside gene matches: 5. This CDR3 spans 14 amino acids. The CDR3 sequence is CASSYSGQGGGYTF. In DNA form, the CDR3 reads TGTGCCAGCAGTTACTCCGGACAGGGTGGGGGCTACACCTTC.

A few counts support this clone. The chain carries TRBV29-1 and TRBJ2-1, with 7 bases that match TRBD1. Per germline, CDR1 SQVTM and CDR2 ANQGSEA. V lost 7 bases, J lost 4 bases, and 7 bases stayed unmatched. This CDR3 is built from 13 residues. The CDR3 DNA reads as TGCAGCGCTTTGACAGGGCCATACAATGAGCAGTTCTTC. Translation gives CSALTGPYNEQFF.

The CDR3 nucleotides are TGTGCCAGCAGTCCCCCGGGACAGGGGGTAGGGAACACCGGGGAGCTGTTTTTT. Protein sequence: CASSPPGQGVGNTGELFF. The chain carries TRBV28 and TRBJ2-2; 11 nucleotides match TRBD1. Germline loops: CDR1 MDHEN, CDR2 SYDVKM. J lost 1 base, V lost 5 bases, and 9 bases had no gene match. The CDR3 extends over 18 amino acids.

J is TRBJ1-4 and V is TRBV6-1, with a weak D call TRBD1 (5 bases). The CDR3 runs 14 residues. CDR1 MNHNS and CDR2 SASEGT come from the germline V gene. Trimming took off 5 bases at V and 5 bases at J, with 12 bases between the two ends. The CDR3 sequence: CASSPRWGNEKLFF. CDR3 bases: TGTGCCAGCAGTCCCAGGTGGGGGAATGAAAAACTGTTTTTT.

The genes are TRBV18 and TRBJ1-5; perhaps TRBD1 as D (5 bases). V lost 6 bases, J lost 2 bases, and 11 bases lay in between. CDR1 KGHSH and CDR2 LQKENI come from the germline V gene. The length of the CDR3 is 14 residues. CDR3 amino acids: CASSNSGGNQPQHF. The CDR3, as DNA: TGTGCCAGCTCCAATTCGGGGGGCAATCAGCCCCAGCATTTT.

This chain joins TRBV7-2 and TRBJ2-7; 13 bases align to TRBD2. Trimming at V came to 1 base and at J to 7 bases, leaving 13 bases not matched to a gene. CDR3 length: 18 amino acids. The V gene's germline CDR1 is SGHTA and CDR2 FQGNSA. CDR3: CASSLGLTSGRAVDEQYF. In nucleotides, the CDR3 is TGTGCCAGCAGCTTAGGACTAACTAGCGGGAGGGCCGTTGATGAGCAGTACTTC.

This rearrangement joins TRBV6-5 to TRBJ1-3; D unresolved. CDR3 length: 15 amino acids. The germline CDR1 and CDR2 sequences are MNHEY and SVGAGI. Trimming stripped 0 bases from V and 0 bases from J, with 6 bases between. CDR3 DNA: TGTGCCAGCAGTTACTCGGCGGGCTCTGGAAACACCATATATTTT. Translating gives CASSYSAGSGNTIYF.

The J gene is TRBJ2-3, the V gene TRBV11-1; D is unclear. The CDR3 runs to 14 residues. The V and J ends lost 3 bases and 1 base respectively, with 8 bases between them. The V gene's germline CDR1 is SGHAT and CDR2 FQDESV (reference sequence). The CDR3 DNA reads TGTGCCAGCAGCTTTGGCGGTCGCACAGATACGCAGTATTTT. This gives the protein CASSFGGRTDTQYF.

A note on this clone: This may stem from a read error, because a much larger clone lies one nucleotide away. This sequence joins TRBV28 and TRBJ2-7, with 14 bases aligning to TRBD2. Germline V gene data show CDR1 as MDHEN and CDR2 as SYDVKM. The V segment lost 6 bases and the J segment 2 bases; nucleotides outside the gene matches: 3. The CDR3 is 15 residues long. The chain's CDR3 is CASSRLAGGPYEQYF. DNA of the CDR3: TGTGCCAGCAGCCGACTAGCGGGAGGGCCCTACGAGCAGTACTTC.

The V and J genes are TRBV9 and TRBJ2-3, with 13 bases that match TRBD2. The V segment lost 4 bases and the J segment 0 bases; nucleotides outside the gene matches: 8. The CDR3 runs 18 residues. Germline assignment: CDR1 SGDLS and CDR2 YYNGEE. The CDR3 reads CASSRRLAGGLSTDTQYF. The CDR3 DNA is TGTGCCAGCAGCCGCAGACTAGCGGGGGGACTTAGCACAGATACGCAGTATTTT. The variable domain in full, completed from reference TRBV9 and TRBJ2-3, reads DSGVTQTPKHLITATGQRVTLRCSPRSGDLSVYWYQQSLDQGLQFLIQYYNGEERAKGNILERFSAQQFPDLHSELNLSSLELGDSALYFCASSRRLAGGLSTDTQYFGPGTRLTVL.

This clone was observed a single time. This chain uses TRBV2 with TRBJ2-7; 10 bases line up with TRBD2. J was trimmed by 7 bases and V by 5 bases; bases with no gene match: 17. The CDR3 is 17 amino acids. Germline V CDR1 and CDR2: SNHLY, FYNNEI. This CDR3 is CASSRLDFLAGVAEQYF. The CDR3 DNA follows: TGTGCCAGCAGTCGGCTTGACTTCCTAGCGGGAGTAGCGGAGCAGTACTTC.

To note about this clone: Other DNA sequences in this specimen translate into the identical CDR3. V is TRBV10-3 and J is TRBJ1-2; TRBD1 is a possible D gene (5 bases). Germline V gives CDR1 ENHRY, CDR2 SYGVKD. Trimming left V 4 bases short and J 2 bases short, with 8 bases between. The CDR3 is 13 residues long. CDR3 bases: TGTGCCATCAGTGGGGACGGCAACTATGGCTACACCTTC. This sequence encodes CAISGDGNYGYTF.

The rearrangement joins TRBV4-2 to TRBJ2-3; no firm D call. Trimming left V 0 bases short and J 10 bases short, with 14 bases between. The CDR3 loop spans 14 amino acids. Germline V gene lookup returns CDR1 LGHNA and CDR2 YNFKEQ. The CDR3 DNA follows: TGTGCCAGCAGCCAAGACGGCTCGATGCGACCGCAGTATTTT. Protein sequence: CASSQDGSMRPQYF.

The chain joins TRBV6-6 to TRBJ2-5, with D unresolved. CDR1 MNHNY and CDR2 SVGAGI come from the germline V gene (reference sequence). Trimming took off 8 bases at V and 3 bases at J, with 7 bases between the two ends. The CDR3 is made up of 11 amino acids. CDR3 amino acids: CASGREETQYF. CDR3 nucleotide sequence: TGTGCCAGCGGCCGAGAAGAGACCCAGTACTTC.

As to this clone: The same CDR3 also results from other DNA sequences found in this sample. The chain is built from TRBV7-9 and TRBJ1-1, with D unclear. The germline CDR1 and CDR2 sequences are SEHNR and FQNEAQ (reference sequence). This CDR3 contains 13 residues. Trimming took off 3 bases at V and 1 base at J, with 6 bases between the two ends. CDR3 in amino acids: CASSFGPNTEAFF. The CDR3 DNA reads TGTGCCAGCAGCTTTGGTCCGAACACTGAAGCTTTCTTT.

Details on this clone: Other DNA sequences of this sample code for an identical CDR3. The DNA for the CDR3 is TGTGCCAGCAGTTTGCGACAGGGGAACACTGAAGCTTTCTTT. Residues: CASSLRQGNTEAFF. The chain recombines TRBV27 with TRBJ1-1, with TRBD1 matching 7 bases. V lost 3 bases, J lost 1 base, and 2 bases stayed unmatched. Per the germline V gene, CDR1 is MNHEY and CDR2 is SMNVEV (reference sequence). The CDR3 is made up of 14 amino acids.

The genes are TRBV6-5 and TRBJ1-2; D is possibly TRBD1 (6 bases). V lost 10 bases and J 6 bases, leaving 18 bases between the germline ends. The CDR3 covers 13 residues. Germline V gene data show CDR1 as MNHEY and CDR2 as SVGAGI. The CDR3 sequence is CAISSQQGHGYTF. DNA for the CDR3: TGTGCCATCTCGTCGCAACAGGGTCATGGCTACACCTTC.

This chain joins TRBV6-6 and TRBJ2-3, with 7 bases lining up with TRBD1. In germline, CDR1 is MNHNY, CDR2 SVGAGI (reference sequence). The CDR3 spans 16 residues. V was pared by 6 bases and J by 2 bases, with 11 bases of the junction left unmatched. CDR3 bases: TGTGCCAGCAGCTCACCGGGGACAGCTTTCACAGATACGCAGTATTTT. Translation gives CASSSPGTAFTDTQYF.

The chain links TRBV9 to TRBJ2-1, with 9 positions matching TRBD2. V shed 3 bases and J 4 bases; nucleotides not matched to a gene: 8. The V gene's germline CDR1 is SGDLS and CDR2 YYNGEE. The CDR3 contains 16 residues. CDR3 nucleotides: TGTGCCAGCAGCGACCTAGCGGGATTCCCGTACAATGAGCAGTTCTTC. Encoded protein: CASSDLAGFPYNEQFF. The variable domain in full, with the rest retrieved from reference TRBV9 and TRBJ2-1, is DSGVTQTPKHLITATGQRVTLRCSPRSGDLSVYWYQQSLDQGLQFLIQYYNGEERAKGNILERFSAQQFPDLHSELNLSSLELGDSALYFCASSDLAGFPYNEQFFGPGTRLTVL.

The chain joins TRBV28 to TRBJ1-1; D is uncertain. The CDR3 sequence is 14 residues long. Germline CDR1 MDHEN, CDR2 SYDVKM. V lost 7 bases and J 3 bases, leaving 15 bases between the germline ends. The CDR3 sequence: CASTSPVRYTEAFF. Written as DNA, the CDR3 is TGTGCCAGCACGTCACCGGTAAGGTACACTGAAGCTTTCTTT. Looking up the rest from reference TRBV28 and TRBJ1-1 gives the full variable domain: DVKVTQSSRYLVKRTGEKVFLECVQDMDHENMFWYRQDPGLGLRLIYFSYDVKMKEKGDIPEGYSVSREKKERFSLILESASTNQTSMYLCASTSPVRYTEAFFGQGTRLTVV.

This clone was picked up one time. This sample also contains other DNA sequences that code for the same CDR3. CDR3 DNA: TGTGCCAGCAGTTTCGGACTAGCCGGCTCCTACGAGCAGTACTTC. It specifies CASSFGLAGSYEQYF. The J gene is TRBJ2-7, the V gene TRBV28, with 8 bases lining up with TRBD2. Germline V gene sequence: CDR1 MDHEN, CDR2 SYDVKM. This CDR3 has 15 residues. V gave up 3 bases and J gave up 0 bases; unmatched junction bases: 4.

The chain couples TRBV2 to TRBJ2-5; 9 bases agree with TRBD1. J lost 4 bases, V lost 8 bases, and 5 bases had no gene match. The CDR3 runs to 13 residues. The germline gives CDR1 SNHLY, CDR2 FYNNEI. The CDR3 reads CASQGQGIETQYF. CDR3 DNA: TGTGCCAGCCAGGGACAGGGAATAGAGACCCAGTACTTC.

This clone appeared once. The chain carries TRBV11-2 and TRBJ2-3, with D unclear. The CDR3 covers 13 residues. V dropped 2 bases and J dropped 2 bases, with 5 bases sitting between them. The germline gives CDR1 SGHAT, CDR2 FQNNGV. CDR3 bases: TGTGCCAGCAGCTTATATAACACAGATACGCAGTATTTT. Translating it yields CASSLYNTDTQYF.

V is TRBV5-1 and J is TRBJ2-3; TRBD1 matches at 10 bases. With V trimmed by 1 base and J by 6 bases, 2 bases remained unmatched. This CDR3 is built from 14 residues. Per the germline V gene, CDR1 is SGHRS and CDR2 is YFSETQ. The CDR3 loop is CASSLWGQGDTQYF. The CDR3 DNA reads TGCGCCAGCAGCTTGTGGGGACAGGGGGATACGCAGTATTTT.

The rearrangement uses TRBV11-2 and TRBJ2-1; no firm D call. V was shortened by 1 base and J by 4 bases, with 8 bases between the two germline ends. The germline CDR1 and CDR2 sequences are SGHAT and FQNNGV. This CDR3 region has 14 residues. This chain's CDR3 is CASSLVAEYNEQFF. The DNA for the CDR3 is TGTGCCAGCAGCTTAGTGGCGGAATACAATGAGCAGTTCTTC.

V gene TRBV19 combines with J gene TRBJ1-3; D might be TRBD1 (5 bases). Deletions cut 6 bases from V and 2 bases from J, with 17 bases between. Germline values: CDR1 LNHDA, CDR2 SQIVND (reference sequence). The CDR3 extends over 16 amino acids. The CDR3 sequence: CASSRSTVSTGNTIYF. The CDR3 coding sequence is TGTGCCAGTAGCCGATCGACAGTCTCGACTGGAAACACCATATATTTT.